The 24 T cell receptor beta chains listed next were all sequenced from one sample in a study of T cell changes during pregnancy in multiple sclerosis. The protocol was immunoSEQ multiplex PCR, while the TCRdb copy is restricted to in-frame clones and leaves out a portion. Here the sample spans around 60,000 clones, 94% being singletons. The specimen was CD8+ T cells from peripheral blood mononuclear cells, collected in the third trimester of pregnancy. The receptors were gathered from a female donor with multiple sclerosis, enrolled in a pregnancy study.

V usage is TRBV6-1 and J usage is TRBJ2-3; the match to TRBD2 covers 7 bases. This CDR3 region has 16 residues. Germline-derived CDR1 and CDR2 are MNHNS and SASEGT. Germline trimming cut 4 bases from V and 0 bases from J; bases unmatched to any gene: 7. The CDR3 reads CASSVIAGTSTDTQYF. For the CDR3, the DNA is TGTGCCAGCAGTGTAATAGCGGGTACTAGCACAGATACGCAGTATTTT.

The V call is TRBV5-4, the J call TRBJ1-1; perhaps TRBD1 as D (5 bases). Trimming shortened V by 5 bases and J by 1 base, and 15 bases separated the two germline ends. The germline V gene encodes CDR1 SGHNT and CDR2 YYREEE (reference sequence). There are 15 residues in the CDR3. The CDR3 sequence is CASRGGNGGNTEAFF. In DNA form, the CDR3 reads TGTGCCAGCAGGGGGGGGAACGGGGGGAACACTGAAGCTTTCTTT.

The rearrangement links TRBV7-9 to TRBJ1-1, with 11 nucleotides matching TRBD1. Germline V CDR1 and CDR2: SEHNR, FQNEAQ (reference sequence). The CDR3 has 17 amino acids. Losses at the gene ends were 2 bases for V and 1 base for J; bases not matched to a gene: 6. CDR3 nucleotide sequence: TGTGCCAGCAGCTTACAGGGGACAGGGGGTAGGAACACTGAAGCTTTCTTT. This codes for CASSLQGTGGRNTEAFF.

The rearrangement links TRBV6-1 to TRBJ2-2; TRBD1 matches at 12 bases. CDR1 is MNHNS and CDR2 is SASEGT in the germline V gene. V shed 3 bases, J shed 12 bases, and the junction held 11 bases outside the gene matches. The CDR3 loop spans 16 amino acids. This chain's CDR3 is CASSEGAGTGGRKLFF. DNA for the CDR3: TGTGCCAGCAGTGAGGGGGCCGGGACAGGGGGCAGGAAGCTGTTTTTT.

In its sample, this clone was seen a few times. The chain couples TRBV6-1 to TRBJ1-6; no clear D gene. Between the trimmed V and J ends, which lost 6 bases and 5 bases, there was a span of 11 bases. CDR3 length: 14 residues. The germline gives CDR1 MNHNS, CDR2 SASEGT. The CDR3 loop is CASSSRPDNSPLHF. The CDR3 DNA sequence: TGTGCCAGCAGCTCCCGTCCGGATAATTCACCCCTCCACTTT.

The J gene is TRBJ2-5, the V gene TRBV5-1; 9 bases match TRBD1. The J call could be wrong; TRBJ2-7 is a better fit for the DNA end. The germline V gene encodes CDR1 SGHRS and CDR2 YFSETQ. This CDR3 has 14 amino acids. The CDR3, as DNA: TGCGCCAGCACCTCCGGGACAGGGCAATACGAGCAGTACTTC. Its translation: CASTSGTGQYEQYF.

The rearrangement uses TRBV13 and TRBJ2-5; D perhaps matches TRBD2 (6 bases). CDR1 and CDR2 from the germline V gene are PRHDT and FYEKMQ (reference sequence). V lost 5 bases and J 5 bases, leaving 21 bases between the germline ends. The length of the CDR3 is 16 residues. The CDR3 region has the DNA TGTGCCAGCAGCATCCGGGACTTCAGACCGGGTGAGACCCAGTACTTC. Translated: CASSIRDFRPGETQYF. Full variable domain (missing parts from reference TRBV13 and TRBJ2-5): AAGVIQSPRHLIKEKRETATLKCYPIPRHDTVYWYQQGPGQDPQFLISFYEKMQSDKGSIPDRFSAQQFSDYHSELNMSSLELGDSALYFCASSIRDFRPGETQYFGPGTRLLVL.

The chain carries TRBV4-1 and TRBJ2-3, with a possible D match to TRBD1 (5 bases). This CDR3 region has 11 residues. The V gene's germline CDR1 is MGHRA and CDR2 YSYEKL. The germline V and J ends were trimmed by 7 bases and 4 bases, with 6 bases remaining between them. CDR3 sequence (DNA): TGCGCCAGCAAGGGGCCAGATACGCAGTATTTT. Protein product: CASKGPDTQYF.

The chain combines TRBV19 with TRBJ2-5, with D possibly being TRBD1 (6 bases). Germline CDR1 LNHDA, CDR2 SQIVND (reference sequence). Trimming shortened V by 2 bases and J by 3 bases, and 16 bases separated the two germline ends. The CDR3 length is 16 residues. The CDR3 DNA sequence: TGTGCCAGTAGTATAAGGGGCAGGGGACGCGAAGAGACCCAGTACTTC. Protein: CASSIRGRGREETQYF.

V usage is TRBV11-2 and J usage is TRBJ1-5; no firm D call. CDR3 size: 12 residues. Germline CDR1 is SGHAT and CDR2 is FQNNGV. V lost 1 base and J lost 7, with 5 bases in between. The CDR3 protein is CASSLGQQPQHF. CDR3 nucleotides: TGTGCCAGCAGCTTAGGACAACAGCCCCAGCATTTT.

The chain employs TRBV28 and TRBJ2-7; a weak D match, TRBD1 (7 bases). The V and J ends lost 5 bases and 5 bases respectively, with 13 bases between them. The CDR3 contains 13 residues. The V gene's germline CDR1 is MDHEN and CDR2 SYDVKM. CDR3 sequence: CASSETGTDEQYF. The CDR3 DNA sequence: TGTGCCAGCAGTGAGACAGGGACTGACGAGCAGTACTTC.

This chain connects TRBV5-6 to TRBJ2-1; D unclear. Germline CDR1 is SGHDT and CDR2 is YYEEEE. This CDR3 is built from 14 residues. V dropped 0 bases and J dropped 8 bases, with 12 bases sitting between them. The CDR3 here is CASSLDLEGDEQFF. CDR3 DNA: TGTGCCAGCAGCTTGGATCTAGAAGGCGATGAGCAGTTCTTC.

A single count supports this clone. The rearrangement uses TRBV6-6 and TRBJ1-4; 7 bases match TRBD1. The V gene end was trimmed by 5 bases and the J gene end by 2 bases; junction bases not matched to a gene: 8. CDR3 length equals 16 residues. Germline assignment: CDR1 MNHNY and CDR2 SVGAGI (reference sequence). The CDR3 reads CASSPDQGGTNEKLFF. The CDR3, as DNA: TGTGCCAGCAGTCCCGATCAAGGGGGCACTAATGAAAAACTGTTTTTT.

The V and J genes are TRBV11-1 and TRBJ2-7; D unclear. The V gene's germline CDR1 is SGHAT and CDR2 FQDESV (reference sequence). The CDR3 totals 16 residues. Trimming removed 5 bases at V and 7 bases at J, with 24 bases between. CDR3 residues: CASSPRHRTDRGEQYF. Here the CDR3 DNA reads TGTGCCAGCAGCCCACGACACCGCACGGATCGTGGGGAGCAGTACTTC.

This clone was recorded once. The rearrangement links TRBV29-1 to TRBJ2-7; possible D gene TRBD2, 5 bases. The CDR3 has 14 amino acids. V lost 4 bases to trimming and J lost 6 bases, with 19 bases between them. Germline assignment: CDR1 SQVTM and CDR2 ANQGSEA. The CDR3 nucleotides read TGCAGCGTTGTTCCGAGGCGGGTTGGTGGCGAGCAGTACTTC. Translating gives CSVVPRRVGGEQYF.

The J gene is TRBJ2-3, the V gene TRBV7-2; TRBD2 matches at 10 bases. The germline V gene encodes CDR1 SGHTA and CDR2 FQGNSA. The CDR3 runs 14 residues. Trimming removed 4 bases from V and 3 bases from J; junction bases left unmatched: 1. The CDR3 nucleotides are TGTGCCAGCAGCTCTAGCGGGAGTACAGATACGCAGTATTTT. This codes for CASSSSGSTDTQYF.

This chain links TRBV10-3 with TRBJ2-7, with TRBD2 identical over 7 bases. The ends lost 3 bases at V and 0 bases at J; junction bases unmatched: 5. The CDR3 covers 15 residues. Germline values: CDR1 ENHRY, CDR2 SYGVKD. CDR3 sequence: CAISDFPSGSYEQYF. In nucleotides, the CDR3 is TGTGCCATCAGTGACTTCCCTAGCGGCTCCTACGAGCAGTACTTC.

CDR3 amino acids: CASSDTGIEQYF. The CDR3 DNA is TGTGCCAGCAGTGATACAGGGATCGAGCAGTACTTC. V is TRBV25-1 and J is TRBJ2-7, with TRBD1 as a possible D gene (6 bases). Germline V gives CDR1 MGHDK, CDR2 SYGVNS. Trimming pared 3 bases from V and 6 bases from J, leaving 9 bases between. This CDR3 has 12 residues.

J is TRBJ2-7 and V is TRBV7-3, with 9 bases lining up with TRBD2. With 3 bases clipped from V and 5 bases from J, the junction kept 5 bases outside the gene matches. The CDR3 is made up of 14 amino acids. From germline, CDR1 is SGHTA and CDR2 FQGTGA. The chain's CDR3 is CASSFAGGPHEQYF. CDR3 DNA: TGTGCCAGCAGCTTTGCGGGAGGGCCCCACGAGCAGTACTTC.

V and J are TRBV25-1 and TRBJ2-1, with D maybe TRBD2 (5 bases). Germline V gives CDR1 MGHDK, CDR2 SYGVNS. Trimming took 2 bases from V and 9 from J, leaving 20 bases between them. The CDR3 extends over 16 amino acids. The CDR3 DNA is TGTGCCAGCAGTGAAACCCGCTATGGGGAGACGAGTGAGCAGTTCTTC. Amino acid sequence: CASSETRYGETSEQFF. Filled out from reference TRBV25-1 and TRBJ2-1, the complete variable domain reads EADIYQTPRYLVIGTGKKITLECSQTMGHDKMYWYQQDPGMELHLIHYSYGVNSTEKGDLSSESTVSRIRTEHFPLTLESARPSHTSQYLCASSETRYGETSEQFFGPGTRLTVL.

V is TRBV25-1 and J is TRBJ1-4; D is unresolved. Trimming stripped 0 bases from V and 8 bases from J, with 13 bases between. The CDR3 spans 15 residues. In germline, CDR1 is MGHDK, CDR2 SYGVNS. CDR3 protein: CASSEYGGFGEKLFF. The CDR3 DNA is TGTGCCAGCAGTGAATATGGAGGGTTTGGGGAAAAACTGTTTTTT.

The chain has TRBV15 and TRBJ1-1; D is possibly TRBD1 (6 bases). Germline CDR1 reads LNHNV; CDR2 reads YYDKDF (reference sequence). V shed 2 bases and J shed 1 base, with 11 bases lying between them. CDR3 size: 15 residues. This CDR3 reads CATSRIQQGNTEAFF. The CDR3 nucleotides are TGTGCCACCAGCAGAATACAACAGGGGAACACTGAAGCTTTCTTT.

The rearrangement links TRBV27 to TRBJ2-7; 9 bases agree with TRBD1. V lost 5 bases to trimming and J lost 2 bases; unmatched junction nucleotides: 4. CDR1 MNHEY and CDR2 SMNVEV come from the germline V gene (reference sequence). The CDR3 consists of 14 residues. CDR3 bases: TGTGCCAGCAGTCCTCGACAGGGGGCCTACGAGCAGTACTTC. It yields the protein CASSPRQGAYEQYF.

V usage is TRBV6-5 and J usage is TRBJ1-2; the D gene is possibly TRBD1 (5 bases). The V end was cut by 2 bases, the J end by 8 bases, with 18 bases between. CDR3 size: 15 residues. Germline CDR1 and CDR2: MNHEY and SVGAGI. Here the CDR3 DNA reads TGTGCCAGCAGTTACGGCGGAGGGGCAGTGAAGGGCTACACCTTC. This encodes CASSYGGGAVKGYTF.